This TCR beta chain was captured in a study of T-cell reconstitution after alpha-beta-depleted transplantation in children. The CDR3 is 14 residues long. The ends lost 5 bases at V and 4 bases at J; junction bases unmatched: 7. This clonotype was seen more than once but under ten times. Its antigen is unknown. It was with unique molecular identifiers that the TCRbeta library was prepared. One entry per CDR3 protein results from TCRdb running MiXCR on the PCR reads. The sample yields 400,000 to 450,000 distinct CDR3 sequences, approximately 42% seen once. Study-wide points: Reported findings indicate that, about two months after transplant, alpha-beta T cells came from several hundred expanded clones, which were derived from non-depleted graft cells. T-cell counts and diversity at one year following transplant were attributed mainly to newly produced T cells.

The material sequenced was PBMCs, taken before TCRalphabeta/CD19-depleted stem cell transplant. This sequence joins TRBV12-3 or TRBV12-4 and TRBJ2-7, with 8 bases aligning to TRBD2. The sequence derives from a girl aged 2-10 years with aplastic anemia, due to receive a stem cell transplant. The CDR3 DNA reads TGTGCCAGCAGTGGAACGGGACTAGGGTACGAGCAGTACTTC. Protein: CASSGTGLGYEQYF.